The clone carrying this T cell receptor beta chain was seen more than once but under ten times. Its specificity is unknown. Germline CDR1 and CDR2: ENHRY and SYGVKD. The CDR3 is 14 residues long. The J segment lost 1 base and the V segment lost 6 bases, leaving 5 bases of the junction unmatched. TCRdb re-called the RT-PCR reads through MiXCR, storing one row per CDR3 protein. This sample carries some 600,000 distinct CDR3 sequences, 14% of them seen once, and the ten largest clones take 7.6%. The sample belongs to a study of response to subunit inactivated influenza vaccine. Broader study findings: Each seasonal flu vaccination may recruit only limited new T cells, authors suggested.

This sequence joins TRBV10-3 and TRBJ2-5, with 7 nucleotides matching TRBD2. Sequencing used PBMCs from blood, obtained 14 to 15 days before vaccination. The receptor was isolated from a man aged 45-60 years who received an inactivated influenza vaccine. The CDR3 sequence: CAIRSGTGQETQYF. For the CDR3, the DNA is TGTGCCATCAGGAGCGGGACGGGCCAAGAGACCCAGTACTTC.